These 30 T cell receptor beta chains originate from one sample sequenced in a study of blood T cell repertoires in COVID-19. Sequenced by immunoSEQ multiplex PCR; TCRdb stores in-frame clones only, minus some. The sample gives about 39,000 clones, approximately 75% of which show up once; around 44% is in the top ten. The sample was peripheral blood. The receptors shown here come from a human donor in a cohort sampled during active or convalescent COVID-19. The donor label of this sample is uncertain.

The genes are TRBV7-2 and TRBJ2-7; D is perhaps TRBD1 (5 bases). Trimming shortened V by 5 bases and J by 3 bases, and 11 bases separated the two germline ends. The CDR3 loop spans 13 amino acids. CDR1 and CDR2 from the germline V gene are SGHTA and FQGNSA. The CDR3, as DNA: TGTGCCAGCAGCAGAGACAGTAACTACGAGCAGTACTTC. It yields the protein CASSRDSNYEQYF. The variable domain in full, completed from reference TRBV7-2 and TRBJ2-7, reads GAGVSQSPSNKVTEKGKDVELRCDPISGHTALYWYRQSLGQGLEFLIYFQGNSAPDKSGLPSDRFSAERTGGSVSTLTIQRTQQEDSAVYLCASSRDSNYEQYFGPGTRLTVT.

The gene calls are TRBV4-2 and TRBJ2-2, with a tentative D call TRBD2 (6 bases). Trimming removed 0 bases from V and 5 bases from J, with 13 bases in between. The CDR3 is 16 amino acids. Looked up from germline, CDR1 is LGHNA and CDR2 is YNFKEQ. The CDR3 is CASSQDYGSRTGELFF. CDR3 DNA: TGTGCCAGCAGCCAAGATTACGGGAGTCGGACCGGGGAGCTGTTTTTT.

The chain combines TRBV6-6 with TRBJ1-6; D gene unclear. The V gene's germline CDR1 is MNHNY and CDR2 SVGAGI (reference sequence). V shed 6 bases and J shed 0 bases, with 18 bases lying between them. The CDR3 spans 18 residues. CDR3 in amino acids: CASSRRGFSSSYNSPLHF. For the CDR3, the DNA is TGTGCCAGCAGCCGAAGAGGATTCAGCAGCTCCTATAATTCACCCCTCCACTTT.

This chain links TRBV30 with TRBJ2-7, with D possibly TRBD2 on 6 matching bases. V was trimmed by 1 base and J by 0 bases, leaving 13 bases between them. This CDR3 spans 15 amino acids. Germline CDR1 reads GTSNPN; CDR2 reads SVGIG (reference sequence). The CDR3 bases are TGTGCCTGGAGTGGGGTAGCGGCTAGCTCCTACGAGCAGTACTTC. Protein: CAWSGVAASSYEQYF.

The chain links TRBV5-1 to TRBJ1-6, with 7 bases matching TRBD1. Germline CDR1 reads SGHRS; CDR2 reads YFSETQ. The V and J ends lost 1 base and 6 bases, in that order; junction bases with no gene match: 1. CDR3 size: 14 residues. The CDR3 region is CASSLTGANSPLHF. The CDR3 coding sequence is TGCGCCAGCAGCTTGACAGGGGCTAATTCACCCCTCCACTTT.

V is TRBV11-2 and J is TRBJ2-7; D is unclear. Germline values: CDR1 SGHAT, CDR2 FQNNGV. Deletions cut 4 bases from V and 4 bases from J, with 8 bases between. There are 12 residues in the CDR3. CDR3 in amino acids: CASSSILYEQYF. The DNA of the CDR3 is TGTGCCAGCAGCTCCATACTATACGAGCAGTACTTC.

The chain carries TRBV7-6 and TRBJ2-1, with TRBD2 matching 7 bases. Germline assignment: CDR1 SGHVS and CDR2 FNYEAQ. This CDR3 is built from 15 residues. V lost 4 bases and J lost 3; bases outside the gene matches: 6. The CDR3 DNA reads TGTGCCAGCAGCTCATTCGGGGGGAGCTACAATGAGCAGTTCTTC. This translates into CASSSFGGSYNEQFF.

Only a few counts were recorded for this clone. V is TRBV7-8 and J is TRBJ2-1; 7 nucleotides line up with TRBD2. The germline V gene has CDR1 SGHVS and CDR2 FQNEAQ. V shed 1 base and J 7 bases; nucleotides not matched to a gene: 10. The length of the CDR3 is 16 residues. The CDR3 DNA reads as TGTGCCAGCAGCTTAGTAAGCGCGGGAGTCAGTAATGAGCAGTTCTTC. This encodes CASSLVSAGVSNEQFF.

This chain links TRBV6-2 or TRBV6-3 with TRBJ2-2; 9 nucleotides agree with TRBD2. Losses at the gene ends were 5 bases for V and 0 bases for J; bases not matched to a gene: 4. There are 16 residues in the CDR3. From germline, CDR1 is MNHEY and CDR2 SVGEGT. The CDR3 reads CASSPRLAANTGELFF. CDR3 nucleotides: TGTGCCAGCAGTCCAAGACTAGCGGCGAACACCGGGGAGCTGTTTTTT.

The J gene is TRBJ2-1, the V gene TRBV19; D perhaps matches TRBD2 (6 bases). The CDR3 totals 17 residues. Trimming left V 2 bases short and J 4 bases short, with 18 bases between. Germline V gives CDR1 LNHDA, CDR2 SQIVND (reference sequence). The DNA for the CDR3 is TGTGCCAGTAGTATAAAGGGAGCACGGAGGGCTTACAATGAGCAGTTCTTC. Translation: CASSIKGARRAYNEQFF. The complete variable domain, with remaining parts taken from reference TRBV19 and TRBJ2-1, reads DGGITQSPKYLFRKEGQNVTLSCEQNLNHDAMYWYRQDPGQGLRLIYYSQIVNDFQKGDIAEGYSVSREKKESFPLTVTSAQKNPTAFYLCASSIKGARRAYNEQFFGPGTRLTVL.

The chain links TRBV3-1 (or the pseudogene TRBV3-2) to TRBJ2-5; 7 nucleotides align to TRBD1. The germline V gene encodes CDR1 LGHDT and CDR2 YNNKEL (reference sequence). This CDR3 is built from 16 residues. The junction had 10 bases not matched to a gene; V was cut back by 2 bases and J by 4 bases. CDR3 in DNA: TGTGCCAGCAGCCAATTAACAGGGGAAGGGGGAGAGACCCAGTACTTC. Translated, it gives CASSQLTGEGGETQYF.

V gene TRBV6-5 combines with J gene TRBJ2-5, with D perhaps TRBD1 (6 bases). The V end lost 7 bases, the J end lost 7 bases, and 19 bases lay between the germline ends. Germline V CDR1 and CDR2: MNHEY, SVGAGI. The CDR3 consists of 14 residues. The CDR3 nucleotides are TGTGCCAGCAACAAAGACAGGTCCTCGGGGACCCAGTACTTC. This sequence encodes CASNKDRSSGTQYF.

This chain joins TRBV5-1 and TRBJ2-3, with D tentatively TRBD2 (6 bases). Germline loops: CDR1 SGHRS, CDR2 YFSETQ. This CDR3 has 11 residues. CDR3 sequence: CPWGVTDTQYF. CDR3 bases: TGCCCATGGGGGGTCACAGATACGCAGTATTTT.

V is TRBV24-1 and J is TRBJ1-1, with unresolved D. Trimming shortened V by 3 bases and J by 10 bases, and 11 bases separated the two germline ends. Germline CDR1 KGHDR, CDR2 SFDVKD. This CDR3 comprises 12 residues. The CDR3 DNA is TGTGCCACCAGTGATGGACTCGTCCCAGCTTTCTTT. Its translation is CATSDGLVPAFF.

This rearrangement joins TRBV11-2 to TRBJ2-1; 10 bases are a match to TRBD2. V lost 0 bases to trimming and J lost 7 bases; unmatched junction nucleotides: 18. Germline assignment: CDR1 SGHAT and CDR2 FQNNGV. This CDR3 region has 20 residues. CDR3 loop: CASSLDGIIPGLASDNEQFF. CDR3 bases: TGTGCCAGCAGCTTAGATGGGATCATACCGGGACTAGCGTCCGATAATGAGCAGTTCTTC.

This clone was picked up many times. V gene TRBV19 combines with J gene TRBJ2-1; TRBD2 agrees at 9 bases. Per germline, CDR1 LNHDA and CDR2 SQIVND (reference sequence). The CDR3 sequence is 18 residues long. V dropped 3 bases and J dropped 8; count of bases not matched to a gene: 17. CDR3 coding DNA: TGTGCCAGTAGTATTAGGGGGTTTCCGGGACTAGCTAGCCATGAGCAGTTCTTC. It yields the protein CASSIRGFPGLASHEQFF.

The V call is TRBV6-6, the J call TRBJ2-2, with D possibly matching TRBD1 (6 bases). Between the trimmed V and J ends, which lost 7 bases and 5 bases, there was a span of 11 bases. CDR3 length: 13 amino acids. Germline assignment: CDR1 MNHNY and CDR2 SVGAGI (reference sequence). The CDR3 loop is CASIVTGTGELFF. Written as DNA, the CDR3 is TGTGCCAGCATTGTCACAGGGACCGGGGAGCTGTTTTTT.

This chain links TRBV5-4 with TRBJ2-2; 9 bases align to TRBD1. The ends lost 3 bases at V and 7 bases at J; junction bases unmatched: 7. The germline V gene has CDR1 SGHNT and CDR2 YYREEE (reference sequence). The CDR3 is made up of 15 amino acids. The chain's CDR3 is CASSYRDREIGELFF. The CDR3 bases are TGTGCCAGCAGCTACCGGGACAGGGAGATCGGGGAGCTGTTTTTT.

This clone appeared a single time. J is TRBJ1-2 and V is TRBV7-9, with TRBD1 as a possible D gene (5 bases). The CDR3 totals 13 residues. In germline, CDR1 is SEHNR, CDR2 FQNEAQ (reference sequence). V was trimmed by 1 base and J by 7 bases, leaving 10 bases between them. The CDR3 loop reads CASSLGSRAGYTF. In DNA form, the CDR3 reads TGTGCCAGCAGCTTAGGATCCAGGGCTGGCTACACCTTC. Supplemented by reference TRBV7-9 and TRBJ1-2, the full variable domain reads DTGVSQNPRHKITKRGQNVTFRCDPISEHNRLYWYRQTLGQGPEFLTYFQNEAQLEKSRLLSDRFSAERPKGSFSTLEIQRTEQGDSAMYLCASSLGSRAGYTFGSGTRLTVV.

CDR3 in DNA: TGTGCCACTTCCCTAGCGGGGGCCGCCTATAATTCACCCCTCCACTTT. This translates into CATSLAGAAYNSPLHF. The chain joins TRBV7-2 to TRBJ1-6, with a tentative D call TRBD1 (6 bases). Trimming pared 10 bases from V and 2 bases from J, leaving 18 bases between. The CDR3 covers 16 residues. Per germline, CDR1 SGHTA and CDR2 FQGNSA.

In its sample, this clone was seen once. This rearrangement joins TRBV19 to TRBJ1-1, with D possibly matching TRBD1 (5 bases). With 7 bases removed from V and 6 bases from J, the gap between germline ends came to 18 bases. This CDR3 has 14 amino acids. Germline CDR1 reads LNHDA; CDR2 reads SQIVND (reference sequence). CDR3 nucleotides: TGTGCCAGTAAATCCCAGGGAATGGAAGCTGAAGCTTTCTTT. Translating it yields CASKSQGMEAEAFF.

The chain carries TRBV6-2 or TRBV6-3 and TRBJ1-1; maybe TRBD1 (5 bases). CDR1 and CDR2 (germline): MNHEY, SVGEGT. V lost 4 bases and J 3 bases, leaving 15 bases between the germline ends. CDR3 size: 15 residues. CDR3 protein: CASSSQGREDTEAFF. Here the CDR3 DNA reads TGTGCCAGCAGTTCCCAGGGCCGGGAGGACACTGAAGCTTTCTTT.

CDR3: CASSGGTGRYGYTF. CDR3 in DNA: TGTGCCAGCAGTGGCGGGACAGGTCGCTATGGCTACACCTTC. The V call is TRBV2, the J call TRBJ1-2, with 8 bases lining up with TRBD1. Germline trimming cut 4 bases from V and 4 bases from J; bases unmatched to any gene: 5. The CDR3 totals 14 residues. Germline V CDR1 and CDR2: SNHLY, FYNNEI.

J is TRBJ2-1 and V is TRBV4-2, with 7 bases fitting TRBD2. CDR1 and CDR2 (germline): LGHNA, YNFKEQ. V was pared by 8 bases and J by 7 bases, with 8 bases of the junction left unmatched. The CDR3 has 13 amino acids. CDR3 protein: CASREASGNEQFF. As DNA, the CDR3 is TGTGCCAGCCGGGAGGCTAGCGGTAATGAGCAGTTCTTC.

The J gene is TRBJ2-1, the V gene TRBV12-3 or TRBV12-4, with D uncertain. This CDR3 region has 13 residues. The V and J ends lost 5 bases and 5 bases respectively, with 10 bases between them. As DNA, the CDR3 is TGTGCCAGCAGTATTTTACAGAACAATGAGCAGTTCTTC. Amino acids: CASSILQNNEQFF.

V usage is TRBV5-8 and J usage is TRBJ2-7, with TRBD2 matching over 9 bases. V dropped 2 bases and J dropped 6; count of bases not matched to a gene: 9. Germline CDR1 is SGHTS and CDR2 is YDEGEE. The CDR3 is 15 amino acids. The CDR3 protein is CASSFLAGSTGEQYF. The CDR3 DNA follows: TGTGCCAGCAGCTTTCTAGCGGGATCCACGGGCGAGCAGTACTTC.

The CDR3, as DNA: TGCGCCAGCACCACGGGACAGCTCTTCTCTGGGGCCAACGTCCTGACTTTC. Its translation is CASTTGQLFSGANVLTF. The chain recombines TRBV5-1 with TRBJ2-6, with 7 bases fitting TRBD1. Per germline, CDR1 SGHRS and CDR2 YFSETQ. Trimming cost V 6 bases and J 0 bases; bases outside gene matches: 9. The CDR3 covers 17 residues.

The V gene is TRBV5-4, the J gene TRBJ2-5; D gene unclear. Trimming removed 4 bases from V and 4 bases from J, with 14 bases in between. This CDR3 is 14 amino acids long. Germline V gene data show CDR1 as SGHNT and CDR2 as YYREEE (reference sequence). The chain's CDR3 is CASSRLSDGETQYF. The DNA of the CDR3 is TGTGCCAGCAGCCGACTTTCCGACGGAGAGACCCAGTACTTC.

The gene calls are TRBV24-1 and TRBJ1-5; the match to TRBD1 covers 8 bases. With 5 bases clipped from V and 6 bases from J, the junction kept 5 bases outside the gene matches. The CDR3 is 14 amino acids. The V gene's germline CDR1 is KGHDR and CDR2 SFDVKD. The CDR3 DNA reads TGTGCCACCAGTGCTAGGACAGGGAGTCAGCCCCAGCATTTT. Residues: CATSARTGSQPQHF.

This clone was seen a single time. The J gene is TRBJ2-5, the V gene TRBV4-2; the match to TRBD2 covers 7 bases. J gave up 6 bases and V 0 bases, and 7 bases lay outside the gene matches. This CDR3 has 15 residues. Germline CDR1 is LGHNA and CDR2 is YNFKEQ. DNA of the CDR3: TGTGCCAGCAGCCAAGAAGTTGCGGGAGAAAAGACCCAGTACTTC. The encoded protein is CASSQEVAGEKTQYF.